This TCR beta chain was captured by sequencing in a study of blood T cells in healthy people across ages. Study-level information: For every two T cells, template switching captured about one barcoded beta molecule.

On this clonotype: Its target is not known.

Aged about 6 to 100, donors were systemically healthy Caucasians from Russia. Notes on the study in general: There was no known CMV status for donors, so expanded clonotype changes were possibly confounded.

Together with a sample-barcoded 5' primer, a J-beta primer mix was included in a second PCR lasting about 7 to 11 cycles. Researchers report that each sample yielded at least 2.5 million CDR3-containing paired-end reads. TCRdb called the 5' RACE reads again in MiXCR, with one record for every CDR3 protein. The data show about 1.4 million distinct CDR3 sequences, 59% seen once. The CDR3 is 16 residues long. Germline V gene data show CDR1 as SGHRS and CDR2 as YFSETQ. With 0 bases removed from V and 4 bases from J, the gap between germline ends came to 16 bases. The sequence derives from a man younger than 30 in good health. The V gene is TRBV5-1, the J gene TRBJ1-1; D possibly corresponds to TRBD1 (6 bases). The material sequenced was blood. This CDR3 is CASSLVRGRGITEAFF. CDR3 in DNA: TGCGCCAGCAGCTTGGTTAGGGGGAGAGGTATCACTGAAGCTTTCTTT. Complete variable domain (other parts from reference TRBV5-1 and TRBJ1-1): KAGVTQTPRYLIKTRGQQVTLSCSPISGHRSVSWYQQTPGQGLQFLFEYFSETQRNKGNFPGRFSGRQFSNSRSEMNVSTLELGDSALYLCASSLVRGRGITEAFFGQGTRLTVV.